This T cell receptor (beta chain) was captured by sequencing in a study of cytomegalovirus exposure and HLA in healthy donors. PCR was performed using 60 Vbeta and 13 Jbeta primers. The data were produced by immunoSEQ multiplex PCR, yet TCRdb's version contains in-frame clones alone and is incomplete. The table has around 160,000 clones, approximately 70% seen once; the top ten hold approximately 1.6%. As to this clone: Germline and junction disagree at one end, which may indicate a read error.

This CDR3 spans 15 amino acids. The germline V gene encodes CDR1 MNHNS and CDR2 SASEGT. Specimen: PBMCs. This chain uses TRBV6-1 with TRBJ2-4; D is perhaps TRBD1 (6 bases). The receptor was isolated from a woman between 18 and 29 years old in good health and CMV-seronegative. For the CDR3, the DNA is TGTGCCAGTGAACAAGGGGGTTTAGCCAAAAACAGTCAGTACTTC. It yields the protein CASEQGGLAKNSQYF.